This T cell receptor beta chain was profiled in a study of T cell responses to AZD1222 COVID-19 vaccine. Germline assignment: CDR1 SQVTM and CDR2 ANQGSEA. The CDR3 length is 12 residues. With regard to this clone: Its cognate antigen is unknown. Relative to the germline gene, one junction end is altered; a read error may explain this.

Points from the study as a whole: Spike-specific TCR breadth and depth were elevated following two AZD1222 doses.

Profiling relied on immunoSEQ multiplex PCR, and the TCRdb table lists in-frame clones only, not all of them. The table lists under 150,000 clones, roughly 87% of them singletons, with 7.5% to 8% in the top ten. The source of this sequence is an adult in good health. This specimen was peripheral blood, taken on day 0 of AZD1222 vaccination. The chain employs TRBV29-1 and TRBJ2-7, with D possibly TRBD1 on 8 matching bases. The CDR3 is CSVTGGAYDQYF. CDR3 sequence (DNA): TGCAGCGTCACAGGGGGGGCCTACGACCAGTACTTC.